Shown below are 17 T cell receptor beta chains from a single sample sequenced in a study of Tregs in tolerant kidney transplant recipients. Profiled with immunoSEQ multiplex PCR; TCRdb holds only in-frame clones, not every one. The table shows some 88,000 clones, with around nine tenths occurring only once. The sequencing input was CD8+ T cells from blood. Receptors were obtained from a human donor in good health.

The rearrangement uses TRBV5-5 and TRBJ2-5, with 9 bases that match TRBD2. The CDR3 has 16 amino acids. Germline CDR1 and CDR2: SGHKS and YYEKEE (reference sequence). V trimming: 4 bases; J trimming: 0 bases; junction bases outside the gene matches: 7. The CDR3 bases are TGTGCCAGCAGCCCGCCGACTAGCGGACACCAAGAGACCCAGTACTTC. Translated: CASSPPTSGHQETQYF.

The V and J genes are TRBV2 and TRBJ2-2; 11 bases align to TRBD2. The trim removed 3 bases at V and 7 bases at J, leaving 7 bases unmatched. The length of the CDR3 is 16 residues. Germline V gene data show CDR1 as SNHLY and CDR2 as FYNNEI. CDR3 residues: CASSDGLAGGSGELFF. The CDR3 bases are TGTGCCAGCAGTGATGGTCTAGCGGGGGGAAGCGGGGAGCTGTTTTTT. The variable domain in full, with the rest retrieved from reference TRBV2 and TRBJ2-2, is EPEVTQTPSHQVTQMGQEVILRCVPISNHLYFYWYRQILGQKVEFLVSFYNNEISEKSEIFDDQFSVERPDGSNFTLKIRSTKLEDSAMYFCASSDGLAGGSGELFFGEGSRLTVL.

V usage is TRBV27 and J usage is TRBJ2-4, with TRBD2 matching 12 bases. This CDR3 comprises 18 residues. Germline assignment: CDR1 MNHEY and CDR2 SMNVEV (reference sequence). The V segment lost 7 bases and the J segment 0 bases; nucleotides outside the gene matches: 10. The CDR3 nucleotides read TGTGCCAGCAAGACTAGCGGGAGATGGGCTTTAGCCAAAAACATTCAGTACTTC. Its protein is CASKTSGRWALAKNIQYF.

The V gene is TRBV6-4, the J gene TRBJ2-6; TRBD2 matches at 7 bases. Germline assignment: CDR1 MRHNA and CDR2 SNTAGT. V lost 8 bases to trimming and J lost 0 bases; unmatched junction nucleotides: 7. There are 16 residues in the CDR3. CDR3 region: CASGGGSGSGANVLTF. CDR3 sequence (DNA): TGTGCCAGCGGGGGGGGTAGCGGCTCTGGGGCCAACGTCCTGACTTTC.

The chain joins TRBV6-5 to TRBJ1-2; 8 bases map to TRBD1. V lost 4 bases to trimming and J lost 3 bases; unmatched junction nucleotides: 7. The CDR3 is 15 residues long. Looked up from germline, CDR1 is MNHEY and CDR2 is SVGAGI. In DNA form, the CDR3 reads TGTGCCAGCAGTTCCTCGGACAGGGAGGACTATGGCTACACCTTC. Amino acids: CASSSSDREDYGYTF.

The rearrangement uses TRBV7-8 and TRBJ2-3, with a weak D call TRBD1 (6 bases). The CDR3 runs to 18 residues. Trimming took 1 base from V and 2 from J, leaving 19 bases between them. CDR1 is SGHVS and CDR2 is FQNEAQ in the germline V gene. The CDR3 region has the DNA TGTGCCAGCAGCTTAGGAACCCGGGACAAGGCTTTCACAGATACGCAGTATTTT. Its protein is CASSLGTRDKAFTDTQYF.

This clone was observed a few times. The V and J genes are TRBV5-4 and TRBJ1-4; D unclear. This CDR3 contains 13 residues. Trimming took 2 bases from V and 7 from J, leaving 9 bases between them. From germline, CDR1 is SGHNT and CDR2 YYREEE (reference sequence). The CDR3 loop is CASSLTKGEKLFF. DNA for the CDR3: TGTGCCAGCAGCTTAACCAAAGGTGAAAAACTGTTTTTT.

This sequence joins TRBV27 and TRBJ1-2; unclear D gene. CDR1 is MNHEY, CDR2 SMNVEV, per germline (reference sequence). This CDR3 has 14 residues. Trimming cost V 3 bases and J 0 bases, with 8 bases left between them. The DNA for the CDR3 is TGTGCCAGCAGTTTCGCGGGAGCTAACTATGGCTACACCTTC. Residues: CASSFAGANYGYTF.

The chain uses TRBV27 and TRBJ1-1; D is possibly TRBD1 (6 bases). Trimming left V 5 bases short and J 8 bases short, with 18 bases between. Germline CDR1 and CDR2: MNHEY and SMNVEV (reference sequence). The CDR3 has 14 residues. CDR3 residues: CASSEPGQSTEAFF. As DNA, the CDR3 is TGTGCCAGCAGTGAGCCTGGACAGTCTACCGAAGCTTTCTTT.

The CDR3 protein is CASSSPGQGADTQYF. The CDR3 bases are TGCGCCAGCAGCTCCCCAGGACAGGGCGCAGATACGCAGTATTTT. The chain is built from TRBV5-1 and TRBJ2-3; the match to TRBD1 covers 8 bases. CDR1 and CDR2 (germline): SGHRS, YFSETQ. V lost 3 bases to trimming and J lost 4 bases; unmatched junction nucleotides: 7. The CDR3 is made up of 15 amino acids.

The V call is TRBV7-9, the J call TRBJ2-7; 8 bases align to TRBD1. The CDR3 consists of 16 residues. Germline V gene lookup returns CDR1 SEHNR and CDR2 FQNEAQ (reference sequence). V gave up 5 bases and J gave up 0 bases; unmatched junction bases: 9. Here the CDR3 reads CASSPARTGSSYEQYF. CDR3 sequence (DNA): TGTGCCAGCAGCCCCGCCCGGACAGGGAGCTCCTACGAGCAGTACTTC.

The CDR3 protein is CASSPGLLSRTGELFF. CDR3 in DNA: TGTGCCAGCAGTCCAGGACTCCTGAGTCGTACCGGGGAGCTGTTTTTT. V gene TRBV28 combines with J gene TRBJ2-2, with a tentative D call TRBD2 (5 bases). Germline V lookup: CDR1 MDHEN, CDR2 SYDVKM. V was trimmed by 5 bases and J by 5 bases, leaving 18 bases between them. There are 16 residues in the CDR3.

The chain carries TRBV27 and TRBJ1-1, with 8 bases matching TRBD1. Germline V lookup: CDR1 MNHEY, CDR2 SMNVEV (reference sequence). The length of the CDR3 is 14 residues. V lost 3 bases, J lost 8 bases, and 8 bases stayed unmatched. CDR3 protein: CASSFWQGAIEAFF. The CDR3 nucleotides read TGTGCCAGCAGTTTTTGGCAGGGGGCGATCGAAGCTTTCTTT.

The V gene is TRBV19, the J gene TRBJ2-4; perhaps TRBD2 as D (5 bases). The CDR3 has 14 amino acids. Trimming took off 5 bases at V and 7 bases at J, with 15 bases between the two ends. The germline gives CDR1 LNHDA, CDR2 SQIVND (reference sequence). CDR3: CASSVELGPNIQYF. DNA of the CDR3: TGTGCCAGTAGTGTTGAACTAGGCCCGAACATTCAGTACTTC.

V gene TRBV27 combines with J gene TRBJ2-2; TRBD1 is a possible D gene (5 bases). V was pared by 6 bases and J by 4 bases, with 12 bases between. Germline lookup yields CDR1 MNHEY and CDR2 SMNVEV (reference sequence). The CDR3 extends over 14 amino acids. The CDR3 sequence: CASRELGRTGELFF. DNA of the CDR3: TGTGCCAGCAGGGAACTGGGGCGCACCGGGGAGCTGTTTTTT.

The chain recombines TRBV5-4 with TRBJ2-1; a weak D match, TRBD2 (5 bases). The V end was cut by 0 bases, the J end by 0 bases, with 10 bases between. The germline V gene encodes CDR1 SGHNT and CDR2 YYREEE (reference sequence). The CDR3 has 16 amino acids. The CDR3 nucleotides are TGTGCCAGCAGCTTGGGAGTGGGGAGCTCCTACAATGAGCAGTTCTTC. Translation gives CASSLGVGSSYNEQFF.

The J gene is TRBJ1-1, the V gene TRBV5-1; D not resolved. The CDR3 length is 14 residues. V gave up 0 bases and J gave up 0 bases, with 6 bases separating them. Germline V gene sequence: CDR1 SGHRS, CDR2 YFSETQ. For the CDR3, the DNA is TGCGCCAGCAGCTTGGTACGGATGAACACTGAAGCTTTCTTT. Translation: CASSLVRMNTEAFF.